Sequencing of this TCR beta chain was carried out in a study of blood T cell repertoires in COVID-19. As for the study in general: Sources were T cells, B-cell-depleted T cells, or PBMCs; the material itself was cDNA or gDNA.

Germline V gives CDR1 GTSNPN, CDR2 SVGIG (reference sequence). The trim removed 7 bases at V and 9 bases at J, leaving 9 bases unmatched. CDR3 length: 14 residues. In the authors' methods: Estimation of nucleated cell counts was performed using reference gene primer amplification. Produced via immunoSEQ multiplex PCR; TCRdb's table is partial and in-frame only. V and J calls and clone size are as listed in that table; D and trimming were resolved from the DNA. The table shows tens of thousands of clones, with around 86% occurring only once. The sequencing input was peripheral blood. The chain uses TRBV30 and TRBJ2-1; 13 bases map to TRBD2. This TCR derives from a man at least 80 years old with active or convalescent COVID-19. The CDR3 nucleotides are TGTGCCTCCGGGGGGGGACTAGCGGGACGTGAGCAGTTCTTC. This encodes CASGGGLAGREQFF.